This entry describes one T cell receptor beta chain. Its antigen is undetermined. A single record per CDR3 protein comes from TCRdb applying MiXCR to the reads. Of fewer than 650,000 distinct CDR3 sequences in the sample, roughly 43% were seen once. This specimen comes from a study of T cell repertoires in cytomegalovirus infection. Turning to the study itself: Epitope selection comprised recently identified HLA-C-restricted CMV epitopes and well-studied HLA-B-restricted CMV epitopes.

The specimen was cultured PBMCs, collected from culture after CMV antigen stimulation. The receptor was isolated from a human donor in good health (CMV status not recorded). Some clones in this sample may be carry-over from other donors' samples.

The chain's CDR3 is CATSRLNQETQYF. In DNA form, the CDR3 reads TGTGCCACCAGCAGACTTAACCAAGAGACCCAGTACTTC. This sequence joins TRBV15 and TRBJ2-5; D remains ambiguous. The germline V gene has CDR1 LNHNV and CDR2 YYDKDF (reference sequence). The CDR3 runs to 13 residues. V was cut by 2 bases and J by 0 bases, with 4 bases left in between. The entire variable domain, with the rest obtained from reference TRBV15 and TRBJ2-5, is as follows: DAMVIQNPRYQVTQFGKPVTLSCSQTLNHNVMYWYQQKSSQAPKLLFHYYDKDFNNEADTPDNFQSRRPNTSFCFLDIRSPGLGDTAMYLCATSRLNQETQYFGPGTRLLVL.